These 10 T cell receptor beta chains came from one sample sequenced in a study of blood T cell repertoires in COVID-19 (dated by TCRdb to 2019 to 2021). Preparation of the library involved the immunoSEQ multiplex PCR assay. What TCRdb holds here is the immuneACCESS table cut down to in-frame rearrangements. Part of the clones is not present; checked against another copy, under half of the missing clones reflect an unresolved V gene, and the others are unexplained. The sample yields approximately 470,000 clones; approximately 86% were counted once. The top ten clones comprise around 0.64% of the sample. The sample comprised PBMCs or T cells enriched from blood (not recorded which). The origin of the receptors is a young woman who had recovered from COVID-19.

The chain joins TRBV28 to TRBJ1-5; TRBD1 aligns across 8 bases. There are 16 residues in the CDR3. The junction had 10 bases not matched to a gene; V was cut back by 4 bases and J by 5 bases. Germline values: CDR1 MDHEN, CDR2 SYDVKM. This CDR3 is CASSSSFGQGDQPQHF. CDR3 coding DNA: TGTGCCAGCAGTTCGTCGTTCGGACAGGGTGATCAGCCCCAGCATTTT.

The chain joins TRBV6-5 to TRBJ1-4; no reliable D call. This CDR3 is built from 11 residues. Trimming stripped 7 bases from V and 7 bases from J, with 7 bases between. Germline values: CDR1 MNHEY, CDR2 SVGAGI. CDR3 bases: TGTGCCAGCACTTCCAGTGAAAAACTGTTTTTT. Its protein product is CASTSSEKLFF.

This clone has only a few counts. CDR3 in amino acids: CASSTQGSGELFF. The CDR3 DNA reads TGTGCCAGCAGTACCCAGGGATCCGGGGAGCTGTTTTTT. J is TRBJ2-2 and V is TRBV2, with D perhaps TRBD1 (5 bases). The CDR3 totals 13 residues. Trimming shortened V by 5 bases and J by 6 bases, and 10 bases separated the two germline ends. Germline assignment: CDR1 SNHLY and CDR2 FYNNEI.

The CDR3 DNA reads as TGTGCCAGCAGTCTCTCCCGGACAGGGGGCTACACCTTC. Translating it yields CASSLSRTGGYTF. The chain is built from TRBV2 and TRBJ1-2, with TRBD1 matching over 8 bases. The CDR3 is 13 residues long. The germline gives CDR1 SNHLY, CDR2 FYNNEI. J gave up 8 bases and V 5 bases, and 7 bases lay outside the gene matches.

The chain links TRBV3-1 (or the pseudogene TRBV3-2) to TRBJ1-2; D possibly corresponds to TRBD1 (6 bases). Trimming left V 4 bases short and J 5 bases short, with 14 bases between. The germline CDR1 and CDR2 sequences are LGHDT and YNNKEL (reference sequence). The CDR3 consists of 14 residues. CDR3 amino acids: CASSPDSIKYGYTF. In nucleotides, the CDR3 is TGTGCCAGCAGCCCGGACAGTATAAAGTATGGCTACACCTTC.

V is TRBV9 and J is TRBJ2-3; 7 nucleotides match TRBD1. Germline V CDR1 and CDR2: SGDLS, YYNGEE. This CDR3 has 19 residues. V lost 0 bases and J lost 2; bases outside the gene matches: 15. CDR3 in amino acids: CASSVGIRGGAGFTDTQYF. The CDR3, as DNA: TGTGCCAGCAGCGTAGGCATTAGAGGGGGCGCTGGATTCACAGATACGCAGTATTTT. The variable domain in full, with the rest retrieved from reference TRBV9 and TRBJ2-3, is DSGVTQTPKHLITATGQRVTLRCSPRSGDLSVYWYQQSLDQGLQFLIQYYNGEERAKGNILERFSAQQFPDLHSELNLSSLELGDSALYFCASSVGIRGGAGFTDTQYFGPGTRLTVL.

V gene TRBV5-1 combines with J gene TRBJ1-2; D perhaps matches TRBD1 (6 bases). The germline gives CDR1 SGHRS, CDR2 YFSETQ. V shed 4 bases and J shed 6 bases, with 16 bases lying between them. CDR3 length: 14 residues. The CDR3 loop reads CASSHTSRGDGYTF. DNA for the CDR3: TGCGCCAGCAGCCACACATCCAGGGGCGATGGCTACACCTTC.

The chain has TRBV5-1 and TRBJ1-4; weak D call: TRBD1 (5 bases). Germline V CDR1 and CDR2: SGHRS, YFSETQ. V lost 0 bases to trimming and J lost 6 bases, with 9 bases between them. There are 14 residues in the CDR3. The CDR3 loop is CASSLGGEDEKLFF. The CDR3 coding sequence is TGCGCCAGCAGCTTGGGAGGGGAGGATGAAAAACTGTTTTTT. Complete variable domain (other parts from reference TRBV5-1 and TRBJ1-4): KAGVTQTPRYLIKTRGQQVTLSCSPISGHRSVSWYQQTPGQGLQFLFEYFSETQRNKGNFPGRFSGRQFSNSRSEMNVSTLELGDSALYLCASSLGGEDEKLFFGSGTQLSVL.

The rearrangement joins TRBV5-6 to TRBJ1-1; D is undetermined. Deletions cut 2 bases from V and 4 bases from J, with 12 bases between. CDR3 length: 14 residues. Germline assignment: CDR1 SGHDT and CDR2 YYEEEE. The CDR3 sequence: CASSFSLSGTEAFF. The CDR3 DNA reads TGTGCCAGCAGCTTTTCTCTTTCGGGCACTGAAGCTTTCTTT.

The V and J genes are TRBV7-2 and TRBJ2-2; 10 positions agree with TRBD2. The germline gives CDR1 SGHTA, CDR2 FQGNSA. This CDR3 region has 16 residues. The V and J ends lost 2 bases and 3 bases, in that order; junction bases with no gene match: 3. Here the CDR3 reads CASSLLAGAYTGELFF. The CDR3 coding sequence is TGTGCCAGCAGCTTACTAGCGGGGGCCTACACCGGGGAGCTGTTTTTT.